These T cell receptor beta chains were read from a single sample in a study of T cell clones after liver transplantation. Clones were sequenced by immunoSEQ multiplex PCR, and TCRdb holds only the in-frame ones, with some missing. Here the sample spans approximately 11,000 clones, 71% being singletons. The specimen was CD4+ T cells from blood, collected less than 33 months after liver transplant. These TCRs come from a human patient who received a liver transplant. Some T cells could come from the graft donor. Each CDR3 is given with its conserved first and last residue. D genes are given only for firm matches. Expanded clones are given a class, and other clones once, few, many or no size at all.

V: TRBV21-1
size: .
J: TRBJ2-1
D: .
DNA: TGTGCCAGCAGCAAAGCCAGTCTAGTCTCCTACAATGAGCAGTTCTTC
CDR3: CASSKASLVSYNEQFF

V: TRBV6-5
size: once
J: TRBJ2-5
D: .
DNA: TGTGCCAGCAGTTTAACAACTCTGGGAGAGACCCAGTACTTC
CDR3: CASSLTTLGETQYF

V: TRBV19
size: .
J: TRBJ2-3
D: TRBD2
DNA: TGTGCCAGTAGTATCGGTTCTAGCGGGGGCCCGAGCTTCACAGATACGCAGTATTTT
CDR3: CASSIGSSGGPSFTDTQYF

V: TRBV27
size: few
J: TRBJ2-3
D: .
DNA: TGTGCCAGCAGTCCCGGACACAAGCCCACAGATACGCAGTATTTT
CDR3: CASSPGHKPTDTQYF

V: TRBV11-2
size: few
J: TRBJ2-1
D: TRBD2
DNA: TGTGCCAGCAGACTGGGACTAGCGGACAAACTTCCCCAGTTCTTC
CDR3: CASRLGLADKLPQFF

V: TRBV28
size: .
J: TRBJ2-7
D: .
DNA: TGTGCCAGCAGCATCAACCAGGACAGCTATAGCTACGAGCAGTACTTC
CDR3: CASSINQDSYSYEQYF

V: TRBV27
size: .
J: TRBJ2-1
D: .
DNA: TGTGCCAGCAGAAAGACAGGGAGCGGGAAGCAGTTCTTC
CDR3: CASRKTGSGKQFF

V: TRBV28
size: medium-sized
J: TRBJ1-4
D: TRBD1
DNA: TGTGCCAGCAGTCGCGTCCGGGACAGTACTGAAAAACTGTTTTTT
CDR3: CASSRVRDSTEKLFF

V: TRBV6-5
size: .
J: TRBJ1-2
D: .
DNA: TGTGCCAGCACCGTACAAGGAGGGAGAGGTGGCTACACCTTC
CDR3: CASTVQGGRGGYTF

V: TRBV21-1
size: .
J: TRBJ2-7
D: .
DNA: TGTGCCAGCAGCAAAGTCAGGGGGGAGGGCTACGAGCAGTACTTC
CDR3: CASSKVRGEGYEQYF

V: TRBV5-6
size: .
J: TRBJ2-1
D: .
DNA: TGTGCCACAGGGGGGACAAACTACAATGAGCAGTTCTTC
CDR3: CATGGTNYNEQFF

V: TRBV19
size: medium-sized
J: TRBJ2-3
D: TRBD1
DNA: TGTGCCAGTAGTCCCAGGGGGTCTAGCACAGATACGCAGTATTTT
CDR3: CASSPRGSSTDTQYF

V: TRBV5-1
size: .
J: TRBJ2-2
D: .
DNA: TGCGCCAGCAGCCTGGGACGGCTGAACACCGGGGAGCTGTTTTTT
CDR3: CASSLGRLNTGELFF

V: TRBV28
size: .
J: TRBJ2-3
D: .
DNA: TGTGCCAGCAGACCCAACACAGATACGCAGTATTTT
CDR3: CASRPNTDTQYF

V: TRBV4-1
size: few
J: TRBJ1-2
D: TRBD1
DNA: TGCGCCAGCAGCCAAGATGGACAGGGGGTCTATGGCTACACCTTC
CDR3: CASSQDGQGVYGYTF

V: TRBV19
size: .
J: TRBJ1-2
D: .
DNA: TGTGCCAGTAGTATAGCAGGGATGTATGGCTACACCTTC
CDR3: CASSIAGMYGYTF

V: TRBV20-1
size: .
J: TRBJ2-1
D: .
DNA: TGCAGTGCTAGAGAGTTAGCTGAGCAGTTCTTC
CDR3: CSARELAEQFF

V: TRBV6-4
size: .
J: TRBJ1-4
D: .
DNA: TGTGCCAGCCTAGCCGGTGAAAAACTGTTTTTT
CDR3: CASLAGEKLFF

V: TRBV15
size: .
J: TRBJ2-1
D: TRBD1
DNA: TGTGCCACCAGCAGCTCGGGACAGGGAGGGAGTGAGCAGTTCTTC
CDR3: CATSSSGQGGSEQFF

V: TRBV27
size: .
J: TRBJ1-3
D: TRBD1
DNA: TGTGCCAGCAGTTCGACGCAACAGGGGGGAGGAAACACCATATATTTT
CDR3: CASSSTQQGGGNTIYF

V: TRBV11-2
size: .
J: TRBJ2-1
D: .
DNA: TGTGCCAGCAGCTTAGCAGGTCATGAGCAGTTCTTC
CDR3: CASSLAGHEQFF

V: TRBV19
size: .
J: TRBJ2-2
D: .
DNA: TGTGCCAGTAGTTTCCCTACCGGGGAGCTGTTTTTT
CDR3: CASSFPTGELFF

V: TRBV5-4
size: few
J: TRBJ2-3
D: TRBD2
DNA: TGTGCCAGCACCGATTACGACCTAGCGGAGCCCCAAGATACGCAGTATTTT
CDR3: CASTDYDLAEPQDTQYF

V: TRBV11-3
size: few
J: TRBJ2-1
D: .
DNA: TGTGCCAGCAGCCACTCAGGACAGAACAATGAGCAGTTCTTC
CDR3: CASSHSGQNNEQFF

V: TRBV4-1
size: few
J: TRBJ1-1
D: .
DNA: TGCGCCAGCAGCCATCCGGACAAGTTGGGCACTGAAGCTTTCTTT
CDR3: CASSHPDKLGTEAFF

V: TRBV19
size: medium-sized
J: TRBJ1-5
D: TRBD1
DNA: TGTGCCAGTACGGACAGGGGGCTCAATCAGCCCCAGCATTTT
CDR3: CASTDRGLNQPQHF

V: TRBV2
size: few
J: TRBJ1-3
D: TRBD1
DNA: TGTGCCAGCAGTGAAGGGACAGGGTCTGGAAACACCATATATTTT
CDR3: CASSEGTGSGNTIYF

V: TRBV30
size: .
J: TRBJ2-1
D: TRBD1
DNA: TGTGCCTGGAGTCCGGACAGGGGGCTTGAGCAGTTCTTC
CDR3: CAWSPDRGLEQFF

V: TRBV7-2
size: .
J: TRBJ2-3
D: TRBD2
DNA: TGTGCCAGCAGCTTTCCTAGCGGGGAGGTCACAGATACGCAGTATTTT
CDR3: CASSFPSGEVTDTQYF

V: TRBV5-6
size: few
J: TRBJ2-1
D: .
DNA: TGTGCCAGCAGCTTGAGCATCCCCGTCTGGACACTACCATACAATGAGCAGTTCTTC
CDR3: CASSLSIPVWTLPYNEQFF

V: TRBV30
size: .
J: TRBJ2-2
D: .
DNA: TGTGCCTGGAGTCCCAGTATGACAGGCGGGGAGCTGTTTTTT
CDR3: CAWSPSMTGGELFF

V: TRBV27
size: .
J: TRBJ2-1
D: TRBD1
DNA: TGTGCCAGCAGACACAGGGGTCCGGAGCAGTTCTTC
CDR3: CASRHRGPEQFF

V: TRBV7-2
size: .
J: TRBJ2-7
D: .
DNA: TGTGCCAGCAGCTTAGTGGCAGGGGAAGTCTACGAGCAGTACTTC
CDR3: CASSLVAGEVYEQYF

V: TRBV30
size: .
J: TRBJ2-7
D: .
DNA: TGTGCCTGGAGAAACTCCTACGAGCAGTACTTC
CDR3: CAWRNSYEQYF

V: TRBV2
size: .
J: TRBJ1-2
D: .
DNA: TGTGCCAGCAACCCCGACCTCGATTATGGCTACACCTTC
CDR3: CASNPDLDYGYTF

V: TRBV13
size: few
J: TRBJ2-1
D: TRBD1
DNA: TGTGCCAGCGCCGGGACAGGGGGTAATGAGCAGTTCTTC
CDR3: CASAGTGGNEQFF

V: TRBV4-3
size: once
J: TRBJ1-2
D: TRBD1
DNA: TGCGCCAGCAGCCAAGATGTGACAGGGGCGTATGGCTACACCTTC
CDR3: CASSQDVTGAYGYTF

V: TRBV11-2
size: .
J: TRBJ1-1
D: .
DNA: TGTGCCAGCAGCCCCACGGGGGCTGAAGCTTTCTTT
CDR3: CASSPTGAEAFF

V: TRBV21-1
size: .
J: TRBJ2-3
D: .
DNA: TGTGCCAGCAGCAGCACAGGGGGCCAAAGCCCTCTCACAGATACGCAGTATTTT
CDR3: CASSSTGGQSPLTDTQYF

V: TRBV6-5
size: few
J: TRBJ1-2
D: TRBD1
DNA: TGTGCCAGCAGTTGGACAGGGGAAGGCTACACCTTC
CDR3: CASSWTGEGYTF

V: TRBV27
size: .
J: TRBJ1-2
D: .
DNA: TGTGCCAGCAGTCCCGGGACCGGGTTGAGAGGCTACACCTTC
CDR3: CASSPGTGLRGYTF

V: TRBV29-1
size: few
J: TRBJ1-2
D: TRBD1
DNA: TGCAGCGTTGACATGACAGGGGGCGTAGGCTACACCTTC
CDR3: CSVDMTGGVGYTF

V: TRBV4-1
size: .
J: TRBJ1-4
D: .
DNA: TGCGCCAGCAGCCAAGAATTTTGGGGGGGGAATGAAAAACTGTTTTTT
CDR3: CASSQEFWGGNEKLFF

V: TRBV5-4
size: .
J: TRBJ2-2
D: .
DNA: TGTGCCAGCAGCTCCCGGGACGAAGGGGCGACCGGGGAGCTGTTTTTT
CDR3: CASSSRDEGATGELFF

V: TRBV5-6
size: few
J: TRBJ1-5
D: .
DNA: TGTGCCAGCAGCTCCTTGGGTATCAATAGCAATCAGCCCCAGCATTTT
CDR3: CASSSLGINSNQPQHF

V: TRBV7-8
size: .
J: TRBJ1-3
D: TRBD1
DNA: TGTGCCACGGGACAGGTCTCTGGAAACACCATATATTTT
CDR3: CATGQVSGNTIYF

V: TRBV6-6
size: .
J: TRBJ2-3
D: .
DNA: TGTGCCAGCAGTTACTCCTTGGATACGCAGTATTTT
CDR3: CASSYSLDTQYF

V: TRBV11-2
size: .
J: TRBJ2-1
D: .
DNA: TGTGCCAGCAGCTTGGGGTCCGATGAGCAGTTCTTC
CDR3: CASSLGSDEQFF

V: TRBV29-1
size: few
J: TRBJ1-2
D: TRBD1
DNA: TGCAGCGTAGCGGGACAGCCTAACTATGGCTACACCTTC
CDR3: CSVAGQPNYGYTF

V: TRBV7-6
size: .
J: TRBJ2-7
D: TRBD2
DNA: TGTGCCAGCAGCTCGTTAGCGGGGGGGGAGCAGTACTTC
CDR3: CASSSLAGGEQYF

V: TRBV19
size: medium-sized
J: TRBJ1-2
D: .
DNA: TGTGCCAGTAGTCAGGGATGGGATAATGGCTACACCTTC
CDR3: CASSQGWDNGYTF

V: TRBV10-2
size: .
J: TRBJ2-1
D: TRBD1
DNA: TGCGCCAGCAGTGGGATAACAGGGGGTTACAATGAGCAGTTCTTC
CDR3: CASSGITGGYNEQFF

V: TRBV6-5
size: .
J: TRBJ2-3
D: .
DNA: TGTGCCAGCAGTTACGGAAGTGCCCGTGATACGCAGTATTTT
CDR3: CASSYGSARDTQYF

V: TRBV27
size: .
J: TRBJ2-2
D: TRBD1
DNA: TGTGCCAGCAGTTCCCTCGACAGGGTAGGCACCGGGGAGCTGTTTTTT
CDR3: CASSSLDRVGTGELFF

V: TRBV28
size: once
J: TRBJ1-5
D: .
DNA: TGTGCCAGCAGTTGGGTGAACAATCAGCCCCAGCATTTT
CDR3: CASSWVNNQPQHF

V: TRBV13
size: .
J: TRBJ2-4
D: TRBD1
DNA: TGTGCCAGCAGTTCACCGACCACGGGACAGGGAATGGGCATTCAGTACTTC
CDR3: CASSSPTTGQGMGIQYF

V: TRBV29-1
size: once
J: TRBJ2-1
D: TRBD2
DNA: TGCAGCGCCCAGACTAGCGGGACTGCAAATGAGCAGTTCTTC
CDR3: CSAQTSGTANEQFF

V: TRBV2
size: .
J: TRBJ2-2
D: TRBD1
DNA: TGTGCCAGCTACCGGAGTGGGGGACAGGGAATCCCCGGGGAGCTGTTTTTT
CDR3: CASYRSGGQGIPGELFF

V: TRBV27
size: .
J: TRBJ1-5
D: .
DNA: TGTGCCAGCAGACCTCAGGTAAACAATCAGCCCCAGCATTTT
CDR3: CASRPQVNNQPQHF